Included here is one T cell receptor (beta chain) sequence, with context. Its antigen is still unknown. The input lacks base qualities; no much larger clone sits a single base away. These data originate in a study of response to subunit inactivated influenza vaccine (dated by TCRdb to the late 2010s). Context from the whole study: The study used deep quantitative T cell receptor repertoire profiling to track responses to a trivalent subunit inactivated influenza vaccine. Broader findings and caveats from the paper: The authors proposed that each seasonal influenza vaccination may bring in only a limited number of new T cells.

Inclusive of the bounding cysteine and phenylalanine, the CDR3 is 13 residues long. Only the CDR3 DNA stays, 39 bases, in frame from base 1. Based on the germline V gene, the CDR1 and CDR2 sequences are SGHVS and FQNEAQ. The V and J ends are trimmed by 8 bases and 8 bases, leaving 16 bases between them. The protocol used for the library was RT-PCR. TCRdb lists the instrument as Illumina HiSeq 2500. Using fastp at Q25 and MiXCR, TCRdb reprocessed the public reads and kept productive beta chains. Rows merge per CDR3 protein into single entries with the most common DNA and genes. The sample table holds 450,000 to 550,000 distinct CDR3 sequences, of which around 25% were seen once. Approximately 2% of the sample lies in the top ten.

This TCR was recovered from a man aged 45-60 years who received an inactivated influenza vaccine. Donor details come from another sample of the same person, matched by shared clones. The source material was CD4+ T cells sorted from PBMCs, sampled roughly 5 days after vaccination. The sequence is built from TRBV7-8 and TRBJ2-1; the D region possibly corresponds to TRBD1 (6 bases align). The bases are TGTGCCAGCGGGAGTCCGGCAGGGGATGAGCAGTTCTTC. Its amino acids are CASGSPAGDEQFF.